These 5 T cell receptor beta chains were sequenced from one sample in a study of beta chain features in type 1 diabetes. The whole isolated RNA underwent reverse transcription, so sequencing captured expressed TCRB transcripts. Clones were read by immunoSEQ multiplex PCR, and TCRdb kept only the in-frame ones, dropping some. Of about 330,000 clones listed, around 10% were seen once; the top ten hold over 0.015%. What was sequenced was naive CD4+ T cells from blood. These receptors came from a woman under 40 in good health.

The V call is TRBV27, the J call TRBJ2-7; D perhaps matches TRBD1 (6 bases). Trimming stripped 3 bases from V and 1 base from J, with 22 bases between. CDR1 is MNHEY, CDR2 SMNVEV, per germline (reference sequence). The CDR3 is made up of 18 amino acids. The CDR3 reads CASSFRISWDTPSYEQYF. DNA for the CDR3: TGTGCCAGCAGTTTTAGGATATCGTGGGACACCCCATCCTACGAGCAGTACTTC.

V usage is TRBV7-2 and J usage is TRBJ1-2, with D hard to call. This CDR3 is 12 amino acids long. The germline V gene has CDR1 SGHTA and CDR2 FQGNSA. The DNA of the CDR3 is TGTGCAGCGGCTATGGAGGTCTATGGCTACACCTTC. It is translated as CAAAMEVYGYTF.

There are a few counts of this clone. V and J are TRBV5-4 and TRBJ2-1; TRBD2 aligns across 7 bases. The CDR3 spans 14 residues. V was pared by 6 bases and J by 5 bases, with 8 bases of the junction left unmatched. CDR1 is SGHNT, CDR2 YYREEE, per germline (reference sequence). The CDR3 DNA reads as TGTGCCAGCATCGACCTTGGACTAGACAATGAGCAGTTCTTC. Its protein is CASIDLGLDNEQFF.

This chain links TRBV28 with TRBJ2-7, with 7 nucleotides matching TRBD1. This CDR3 spans 15 amino acids. Germline V CDR1 and CDR2: MDHEN, SYDVKM. The J segment lost 0 bases and the V segment lost 6 bases, leaving 8 bases of the junction unmatched. The DNA of the CDR3 is TGTGCCAGCAGAGCTACCGGGACAGACTCCTACGAGCAGTACTTC. Encoded protein: CASRATGTDSYEQYF.

This clone was observed a few times. V is TRBV11-2 and J is TRBJ2-2; TRBD2 agrees at 7 bases. Germline CDR1 and CDR2: SGHAT and FQNNGV. V was pared by 2 bases and J by 7 bases, with 7 bases of the junction left unmatched. There are 15 residues in the CDR3. CDR3 amino acids: CASSLTSAFNGELFF. The CDR3 DNA reads TGTGCCAGCAGCTTAACTAGCGCGTTCAACGGGGAGCTGTTTTTT. The whole variable domain, remainder taken from reference TRBV11-2 and TRBJ2-2, is EAGVAQSPRYKIIEKRQSVAFWCNPISGHATLYWYQQILGQGPKLLIQFQNNGVVDDSQLPKDRFSAERLKGVDSTLKIQPAKLEDSAVYLCASSLTSAFNGELFFGEGSRLTVL.